This is a list of T cell receptor beta chains from one sample in a study of blood T cell repertoires in COVID-19. Profiling relied on immunoSEQ multiplex PCR, and the TCRdb table lists in-frame clones only, not all of them. The sample yields approximately 89,000 clones, roughly 87% seen once. The specimen sequenced was peripheral blood. Every receptor here comes from a man aged 65 to 85 with acute or convalescent COVID-19. The CDR3 runs from the conserved cysteine through the conserved F or W. A D gene is named only where the DNA matches it firmly. Rows give clone size only sometimes, using once, few, many, or a class for an expanded clone.

V gene,clone size,D gene,J gene,CDR3 DNA,CDR3 protein
TRBV1,.,.,TRBJ1-3,TGCACCAGCAGCCAACGGGACAGGGGTACTGGAAACACCATATATTTT,CTSSQRDRGTGNTIYF
TRBV28,.,.,TRBJ1-6,TGTGCCAGCAGACTTCGGGGCTATAATTCACCCCTCCACTTT,CASRLRGYNSPLHF
TRBV6-1,few,.,TRBJ1-2,TGTGCCAGCAGTGAAGCATCAGGGGCGAAGGATGGCTACACCTTC,CASSEASGAKDGYTF
TRBV14,.,TRBD1,TRBJ1-4,TGTGCCAGCAGCCACCGACAGGGATCGATGGCTAATGAAAAACTGTTTTTT,CASSHRQGSMANEKLFF
TRBV11-1,.,.,TRBJ1-4,TGTGCCAGCAGCAGGGAGCAGACTAATGAAAAACTGTTTTTT,CASSREQTNEKLFF
TRBV5-1,few,TRBD2,TRBJ2-7,TGCGCCAGCAGCTTGGGACTAGCGGGGGGCTACGAGCAGTACTTC,CASSLGLAGGYEQYF
TRBV6-5,few,TRBD1,TRBJ1-1,TGTGCCAGCAGTACCCTGACAGGGAGAAGCACTGAAGCTTTCTTT,CASSTLTGRSTEAFF
TRBV18,.,.,TRBJ1-2,TGTGCCAGCTCACCATTTCCGGGGGGGGCCTCGTATGGCTACACCTTC,CASSPFPGGASYGYTF
TRBV7-9,.,TRBD1,TRBJ2-2,TGTGCCAGCAGCTTAGCGCTGGTGCAGGGGGCGAGTGGCGGGGAGCTGTTTTTT,CASSLALVQGASGGELFF
TRBV9,.,.,TRBJ1-6,TGTGCCAGCAGCTCGGGACGGCTTAGCGGGAATTCACCCCTCCACTTT,CASSSGRLSGNSPLHF
TRBV4-2,.,.,TRBJ2-7,TGTGCCAGCAGGGGGACACTAGGCTACGAGCAGTACTTC,CASRGTLGYEQYF
TRBV7-9,.,.,TRBJ2-5,TGTGCCAGCAGCGCCGGATGGTCGGGAACCCAGTACTTC,CASSAGWSGTQYF
TRBV2,.,TRBD2,TRBJ2-5,TGTGCCAGCAGAGGGACTAGCGGGGGATTCGAGACCCAGTACTTC,CASRGTSGGFETQYF
TRBV5-5,once,.,TRBJ1-2,TGTGCCAGCAGCTTCCTACAGGGAGCGTCTGGCTACACCTTC,CASSFLQGASGYTF
TRBV18,.,.,TRBJ2-5,TGTGCCAGCTCACCACTCAGGGGGGCGCTTGAGACCCAGTACTTC,CASSPLRGALETQYF
TRBV4-1,.,TRBD1,TRBJ2-3,TGCGCCAGCAGACCAACCGGGACAGGGGGCCATAGGTCAGATACGCAGTATTTT,CASRPTGTGGHRSDTQYF
TRBV6-5,.,.,TRBJ2-1,TGTGCCAGCACTAGCTCCTACAATGAGCAGTTCTTC,CASTSSYNEQFF
TRBV7-2,.,.,TRBJ1-1,TGTGCCAGCAGTCCAGCAGGGCTCGGGACTGAAGCTTTCTTT,CASSPAGLGTEAFF
TRBV3-1/TRBV3-2,.,.,TRBJ2-2,TGTGCCAGCAGCCCAGAACTAGCATCTACCGGGGAGCTGTTTTTT,CASSPELASTGELFF
TRBV19,.,.,TRBJ1-1,TGTGCCAGTAGTATATCGGCAGGGAACACTGAAGCTTTCTTT,CASSISAGNTEAFF
TRBV4-1,few,.,TRBJ1-3,TGCGCCAGCAGCCTTCGTGACACACTGGGTGAGAACACCATATATTTT,CASSLRDTLGENTIYF
TRBV6-4,.,TRBD2,TRBJ2-3,TGTGCCAGCAGTAGTCGTAGCGGGGGGAAAGATACGCAGTATTTT,CASSSRSGGKDTQYF
TRBV5-4,.,.,TRBJ2-5,TGTGCCAGCAGCTTGGTTGGGGGCGGGGAGACCCAGTACTTC,CASSLVGGGETQYF
TRBV27,.,.,TRBJ1-5,TGTGCCAGCAGTTCCAGAGGGGGTAGCAATCAGCCCCAGCATTTT,CASSSRGGSNQPQHF
TRBV3-1/TRBV3-2,once,TRBD1,TRBJ2-1,TGTGCCAGCAGCCAAGATCTAGGTGGGGACAGGGGCGCCTCAGGGCAGTTCTTC,CASSQDLGGDRGASGQFF
TRBV19,once,.,TRBJ1-4,TGTGCCAGTAGTGCCCAGGGTATTAATGAAAAACTGTTTTTT,CASSAQGINEKLFF
TRBV11-2,.,.,TRBJ1-5,TGTGCCAGCAGCCTAGCCCTCGAACTTAGCAATCAGCCCCAGCATTTT,CASSLALELSNQPQHF
TRBV6-5,.,.,TRBJ2-1,TGTGCCAGCAGGGGGCAAGGGTCCTACAATGAGCAGTTCTTC,CASRGQGSYNEQFF
TRBV10-3,.,TRBD2,TRBJ2-3,TGTGCCATCAGTGAGAATAGCGGGGGCACAGATACGCAGTATTTT,CAISENSGGTDTQYF
TRBV19,.,.,TRBJ2-4,TGTGCCAGTAGTATTGACGGGACAGCCGGGGGCTTGAGTCTTCCCAAAAACATTCAGTACTTC,CASSIDGTAGGLSLPKNIQYF
TRBV28,.,TRBD1,TRBJ2-2,TGTGCCAGCACCCCAGGGGGCTTGGGCACCGGGGAGCTGTTTTTT,CASTPGGLGTGELFF
TRBV6-6,few,.,TRBJ1-1,TGTGCCAGCAGTTACGACCCTCGGGGCACTGAAGCTTTCTTT,CASSYDPRGTEAFF
TRBV27,.,.,TRBJ1-6,TGTGCCAGCAGTACCCTGGGCAGCTCCTATAATTCACCCCTCCACTTT,CASSTLGSSYNSPLHF
TRBV11-2,.,TRBD2,TRBJ2-2,TGTGCCAGCAGCCGCAGACTAGCGGGGATGAACACCGGGGAGCTGTTTTTT,CASSRRLAGMNTGELFF
TRBV7-9,.,TRBD2,TRBJ2-1,TGTGCCAGCAGCTTAGTAGCGGGGAGCTCCTACAATGAGCAGTTCTTC,CASSLVAGSSYNEQFF
TRBV5-5,.,TRBD1,TRBJ1-1,TGTGCCAGCAGCTTCGACAGGGGGCGGTCTGAAGCTTTCTTT,CASSFDRGRSEAFF
TRBV6-5,once,.,TRBJ2-4,TGTGCCAGCAGTTATACTATCATTCAGTACTTC,CASSYTIIQYF
TRBV11-1,.,.,TRBJ1-2,TGTGCCAGCAGCTCAGGTGACTATGGCTACACCTTC,CASSSGDYGYTF
TRBV7-3,.,.,TRBJ2-2,TGTGCCAGCAGCCCTATAGCGGTGGGGACCGGGGAGCTGTTTTTT,CASSPIAVGTGELFF
TRBV19,.,.,TRBJ1-5,TGTGCCAGTAGTAATGGACCGAGGGGCAATCAGCCCCAGCATTTT,CASSNGPRGNQPQHF
TRBV7-7,.,TRBD1,TRBJ2-5,TGTGCCAGCAGCTTAGCCAGGGGGACCCAAGAGACCCAGTACTTC,CASSLARGTQETQYF
TRBV5-5,.,.,TRBJ1-2,TGTGCCAGCAGCTTGTCAGACAGCCCTAACTATGGCTACACCTTC,CASSLSDSPNYGYTF
TRBV7-9,.,TRBD1,TRBJ2-5,TGTGCCAGCAGCTCGGCGGACAGGGTCACTCAAGAGACCCAGTACTTC,CASSSADRVTQETQYF
TRBV10-3,.,.,TRBJ1-6,TGTGCCATCCGTCAGGGCGCAAATTCACCCCTCCACTTT,CAIRQGANSPLHF
TRBV5-4,.,TRBD1,TRBJ1-2,TGTGCCAGCAGCGTAGGGACAGGGCGCGGCTACACCTTC,CASSVGTGRGYTF
TRBV9,.,.,TRBJ1-6,TGTGCCAGCAGCCCCACGGGGTATAATTCACCCCTCCACTTT,CASSPTGYNSPLHF
TRBV27,.,TRBD2,TRBJ2-5,TGTGCCAGCAGTTCCGGGACTAGCGGGAAGACCCAGTACTTC,CASSSGTSGKTQYF
TRBV6-5,.,.,TRBJ1-1,TGTGCCGCAAAAGACAGGTACATGAACACTGAAGCTTTCTTT,CAAKDRYMNTEAFF
TRBV2,.,.,TRBJ1-2,TGTGCCAGCAGGAGAGGAGATAACTATGGCTACACCTTC,CASRRGDNYGYTF
TRBV30,once,.,TRBJ1-1,TGTGCCTGGAGTGTACGGGAGAACACTGAAGCTTTCTTT,CAWSVRENTEAFF